The 18 T cell receptor beta chains below all came from one sample that was sequenced in a study of human T cells and chemical hapten exposure listed by TCRdb under 2021. Receptor libraries were prepared by RACE. Sequencer: NextSeq 500. Through fastp at Q25 and MiXCR, TCRdb rebuilt clones from the public reads, retaining in-frame beta chains. Identical CDR3 protein sequences are pooled into one entry, listed with their most common genes and DNA. In this sample the table shows roughly 380,000 distinct CDR3 sequences, about 6.3% of which occur a single time. The top ten hold 5% to 6% of the sample. Sample time point, as interpreted from the label and publication: patch test 2, 6 weeks after DPC sensitization. The label giving this sample's treatment or condition can be read as: therapeutic diphenylcyclopropenone sensitization with weekly scalp DPC. Here the sequenced sample was whole blood, taken in connection with sensitization to the hapten diphenylcyclopropenone (DPC). Receptors were obtained from a young woman with alopecia areata. Some clones in this sample may be carry-over from other donors' samples.

This clonotype appeared many times. CDR3 residues: CSASWVGAGEQYF. CDR3 nucleotide sequence: TGCAGTGCTAGCTGGGTGGGGGCAGGCGAGCAGTACTTC. The chain couples TRBV20-1 to TRBJ2-7; weak D call: TRBD1 (6 bases). V lost 3 bases, J lost 6 bases, and 15 bases lay in between. The CDR3 is 13 amino acids. Germline values: CDR1 DFQATT, CDR2 SNEGSKA (reference sequence).

The gene calls are TRBV12-3 or TRBV12-4 and TRBJ2-5; TRBD1 aligns across 7 bases. V was clipped by 5 bases and J by 0 bases; unmatched bases: 6. The CDR3 contains 15 residues. The CDR3 DNA is TGTGCCAGCAGTAAAGGACAGGTGTACCAAGAGACCCAGTACTTC. This gives the protein CASSKGQVYQETQYF.

This clonotype was observed many times. The chain employs TRBV30 and TRBJ1-6; 7 bases are a match to TRBD1. Germline trimming cut 6 bases from V and 9 bases from J; bases unmatched to any gene: 5. This CDR3 contains 12 residues. Germline values: CDR1 GTSNPN, CDR2 SVGIG (reference sequence). This CDR3 is CACRQGPSPLHF. The DNA of the CDR3 is TGTGCCTGTCGACAGGGTCCTTCACCCCTCCACTTT.

The chain carries TRBV7-2 and TRBJ2-5; 7 bases match TRBD1. The V gene end was trimmed by 5 bases and the J gene end by 3 bases; junction bases not matched to a gene: 18. The CDR3 has 18 amino acids. Germline V gives CDR1 SGHTA, CDR2 FQGNSA. CDR3 sequence reads: CASSAGTAPRSRKETQYF. In nucleotides, the CDR3 is TGTGCCAGCAGCGCTGGGACAGCCCCACGATCGCGGAAAGAGACCCAGTACTTC.

This clonotype showed up just a few times. The rearrangement links TRBV3-1 to TRBJ1-5; D not resolved. The V and J ends lost 1 base and 7 bases respectively, with 14 bases between them. The CDR3 contains 15 residues. CDR1 is LGHDT and CDR2 is YNNKEL in the germline V gene (reference sequence). The chain's CDR3 is CASSQGPSLGQPQHF. Written as DNA, the CDR3 is TGTGCCAGCAGCCAAGGGCCGTCCTTGGGACAGCCCCAGCATTTT. Full variable domain (rest looked up from reference TRBV3-1 and TRBJ1-5): DTAVSQTPKYLVTQMGNDKSIKCEQNLGHDTMYWYKQDSKKFLKIMFSYNNKELIINETVPNRFSPKSPDKAHLNLHINSLELGDSAVYFCASSQGPSLGQPQHFGDGTRLSIL.

This clonotype has just a few counts. The chain combines TRBV7-3 with TRBJ2-2; 10 bases map to TRBD2. CDR3 length: 17 residues. CDR1 and CDR2 (germline): SGHTA, FQGTGA. The V and J ends lost 5 bases and 5 bases, in that order; junction bases with no gene match: 11. The chain's CDR3 is CASSRSPLAGDTGELFF. The CDR3, as DNA: TGTGCCAGCAGCCGCTCGCCCCTAGCGGGGGATACCGGGGAGCTGTTTTTT.

This clonotype was seen many times. This CDR3 reads CASSFLRGSSYEQYF. Written as DNA, the CDR3 is TGTGCCAGCAGTTTTCTCAGGGGGAGCTCCTACGAGCAGTACTTC. The chain is built from TRBV28 and TRBJ2-7, with 7 positions matching TRBD1. CDR3 size: 15 residues. In germline, CDR1 is MDHEN, CDR2 SYDVKM. V shed 3 bases and J 0 bases; nucleotides not matched to a gene: 5.

This clonotype has ten or more counts. The chain employs TRBV7-9 and TRBJ1-1; D uncertain. The ends were cut back, 4 bases at V and 8 bases at J, with 14 bases in the middle. The germline V gene encodes CDR1 SEHNR and CDR2 FQNEAQ (reference sequence). The CDR3 has 13 amino acids. The CDR3 DNA sequence: TGTGCCAGCAGCTCACTGGGGTCGACGGAAGCTTTCTTT. It is translated as CASSSLGSTEAFF.

J is TRBJ2-7 and V is TRBV12-3 or TRBV12-4, with a tentative D call TRBD1 (6 bases). The CDR3 runs to 14 residues. The germline V and J ends were trimmed by 3 bases and 2 bases, with 11 bases remaining between them. The CDR3 DNA sequence: TGTGCCAGCAGTTTTAAGGGGGACCCCTACGAGCAGTACTTC. Protein sequence: CASSFKGDPYEQYF.

This clonotype was counted many times. V usage is TRBV10-3 and J usage is TRBJ2-6; 7 bases align to TRBD1. The V and J ends lost 8 bases and 1 base, in that order; junction bases with no gene match: 5. Germline lookup yields CDR1 ENHRY and CDR2 SYGVKD. The CDR3 is 15 amino acids. CDR3: CAIYEGASGANVLTF. The CDR3 DNA follows: TGTGCCATCTACGAGGGGGCTTCTGGGGCCAACGTCCTGACTTTC.

CDR3 amino acids: CASSQAGTIRKDTQYF. The DNA for the CDR3 is TGTGCCAGCAGCCAAGCCGGGACCATTAGAAAAGATACGCAGTATTTT. The V call is TRBV4-2, the J call TRBJ2-3; tentatively, D is TRBD1 or TRBD2 (5 bases each). The germline V and J ends were trimmed by 1 base and 5 bases, with 16 bases remaining between them. This CDR3 comprises 16 residues. Germline CDR1 and CDR2: LGHNA and YNFKEQ.

This clonotype was observed a handful of times. The chain uses TRBV6-5 and TRBJ1-5; D not resolved. This CDR3 spans 13 amino acids. Germline V CDR1 and CDR2: MNHEY, SVGAGI. Trimming took 6 bases from V and 5 from J, leaving 11 bases between them. Here the CDR3 reads CASSRREDQPQHF. The CDR3 DNA reads TGTGCCAGCAGCCGACGGGAGGATCAGCCCCAGCATTTT.

This clonotype showed up just a few times. This chain links TRBV5-6 with TRBJ2-7; D call uncertain. V lost 4 bases to trimming and J lost 0 bases, with 17 bases between them. The germline CDR1 and CDR2 sequences are SGHDT and YYEEEE. This CDR3 contains 16 residues. This CDR3 reads CASSPPDGLLSYEQYF. The CDR3 DNA is TGTGCCAGCAGCCCGCCTGACGGGCTACTCTCCTACGAGCAGTACTTC.

This clonotype was recorded at least ten times. This sequence joins TRBV7-3 and TRBJ1-1; D gene unclear. Germline CDR1 reads SGHTA; CDR2 reads FQGTGA. Trimming pared 2 bases from V and 4 bases from J, leaving 11 bases between. The CDR3 consists of 14 residues. The DNA of the CDR3 is TGTGCCAGCAGCTTATCCTCAGCGTCCACTGAAGCTTTCTTT. Residues: CASSLSSASTEAFF.

V usage is TRBV11-3 and J usage is TRBJ2-1, with D perhaps TRBD1 or TRBD2 (7 bases each). Trimming stripped 3 bases from V and 2 bases from J, with 11 bases between. The CDR3 runs to 15 residues. The V gene's germline CDR1 is SGHNT and CDR2 YENEEA. CDR3 residues: CASSFRGGTYNEQFF. The CDR3 DNA reads TGTGCCAGCAGCTTCAGGGGGGGCACCTACAATGAGCAGTTCTTC.

This clonotype was seen repeatedly, ten times or more. The chain recombines TRBV28 with TRBJ1-1, with D hard to call. The CDR3 consists of 13 residues. V was pared by 3 bases and J by 0 bases, with 5 bases between. Germline CDR1 is MDHEN and CDR2 is SYDVKM. The DNA of the CDR3 is TGTGCCAGCAGTTTCGCGATGAACACTGAAGCTTTCTTT. This gives the protein CASSFAMNTEAFF. The full variable domain, rest sourced from reference TRBV28 and TRBJ1-1, is DVKVTQSSRYLVKRTGEKVFLECVQDMDHENMFWYRQDPGLGLRLIYFSYDVKMKEKGDIPEGYSVSREKKERFSLILESASTNQTSMYLCASSFAMNTEAFFGQGTRLTVV.

This clonotype occurred a few times. V is TRBV6-2 or TRBV6-3 and J is TRBJ1-6, with no clear D. The CDR3 is made up of 18 amino acids. V shed 4 bases and J shed 0 bases, with 16 bases lying between them. CDR1 and CDR2 (germline): MNHEY, SVGEGT. The DNA for the CDR3 is TGTGCCAGCAGTTCGCCCATATTTCGAAGCTCCTATAATTCACCCCTCCACTTT. This codes for CASSSPIFRSSYNSPLHF.

This clonotype was found many times. The V gene is TRBV14, the J gene TRBJ2-3; D remains unclear. V was cut by 4 bases and J by 1 base, with 12 bases left in between. Per germline, CDR1 SGHDN and CDR2 FVKESK. This CDR3 has 15 amino acids. CDR3 protein: CASSLQTGRTDTQYF. The CDR3 bases are TGTGCCAGCAGCCTTCAGACGGGTCGCACAGATACGCAGTATTTT. Full variable domain (remainder filled in from reference TRBV14 and TRBJ2-3): EAGVTQFPSHSVIEKGQTVTLRCDPISGHDNLYWYRRVMGKEIKFLLHFVKESKQDESGMPNNRFLAERTGGTYSTLKVQPAELEDSGVYFCASSLQTGRTDTQYFGPGTRLTVL.